A selection of T cell receptor beta chains follows, all from one sample in a study of cytomegalovirus exposure and HLA in healthy donors. Using immunoSEQ multiplex PCR, the repertoire was profiled, and TCRdb retains in-frame clones only, with some absent. The sample carries 120,000 or so clones, roughly 84% recorded once. Material for sequencing was PBMCs. The receptors shown here come from a young woman in good health and CMV-seronegative. Each CDR3 is given with its conserved first and last residue. A D gene is named only where the DNA matches it firmly. Some rows have no size entry. The others give once, few or many, or a class for an expanded clone.

CASSQPQMNTEAFF,TGCGCCAGCAGCCAGCCACAGATGAACACTGAAGCTTTCTTT,14,TRBJ1-1,TRBV4-1,NA,NA
CASSFQRSQPQHF,TGTGCCAGCAGTTTCCAGAGGAGTCAGCCCCAGCATTTT,13,TRBJ1-5,TRBV27,NA,NA
CASRSTGVGQYF,TGTGCCAGCAGATCTACAGGGGTTGGGCAGTACTTC,12,TRBJ2-7,TRBV5-6,TRBD1,NA
CSVGLGSATFF,NA,11,TRBJ1-4,TRBV29-1,NA,few
CASSETGVYEQYF,TGTGCCAGCAGCGAAACAGGGGTCTACGAGCAGTACTTC,13,TRBJ2-7,TRBV7-9,TRBD1,NA
CASSLGESSYGYTF,TGTGCCAGCAGCTTGGGGGAGAGCAGCTATGGCTACACCTTC,14,TRBJ1-2,TRBV5-8,NA,NA
CAWKGAGLETQYF,TGTGCCTGGAAGGGGGCGGGGTTAGAGACCCAGTACTTC,13,TRBJ2-5,TRBV30,NA,NA
CASELGQANSPLHF,TGTGCCAGCGAACTAGGACAGGCAAATTCACCCCTCCACTTT,14,TRBJ1-6,TRBV2,TRBD1,few
CASRSSSRVDGYTF,TGTGCCAGCCGCTCTTCGTCCAGGGTGGATGGCTACACCTTC,14,TRBJ1-2,TRBV5-4,NA,few
CASSSWTSNIQYF,TGTGCCAGCAGCTCGTGGACTAGCAACATTCAGTACTTC,13,TRBJ2-4,TRBV7-9,TRBD2,NA
CSAKPGTLQFF,TGCAGTGCTAAACCCGGGACATTACAGTTCTTC,11,TRBJ2-1,TRBV20-1,NA,NA
CASSAKELFF,TGTGCCAGCTCGGCCAAGGAGCTGTTTTTT,10,TRBJ2-2,TRBV18,NA,few
CASRPSPGGASGEQYF,TGTGCCAGCAGACCTAGCCCGGGGGGGGCCTCCGGCGAGCAGTACTTC,16,TRBJ2-7,TRBV27,TRBD2,NA
CASSQARNLNTEAFF,TGCGCCAGCAGCCAAGCCAGGAATTTGAACACTGAAGCTTTCTTT,15,TRBJ1-1,TRBV4-1,NA,NA
CASSGTGGNQPQHF,TGTGCCAGCAGTGGGACAGGGGGCAATCAGCCCCAGCATTTT,14,TRBJ1-5,TRBV2,TRBD1,NA
CASSRGQAHEQYF,TGCGCCAGTAGTAGGGGACAGGCCCACGAGCAGTACTTC,13,TRBJ2-7,TRBV10-1,TRBD1,NA
CASSESGRGNQPQHF,TGTGCCAGCAGTGAATCTGGGAGGGGTAATCAGCCCCAGCATTTT,15,TRBJ1-5,TRBV2,NA,NA
CASSVAGMGSTDTQYF,TGTGCCAGCAGCGTAGCGGGGATGGGTAGCACAGATACGCAGTATTTT,16,TRBJ2-3,TRBV9,NA,NA
CASSIAGSGDTQYF,TGTGCCAGTAGTATAGCTGGTAGCGGGGATACGCAGTATTTT,14,TRBJ2-3,TRBV19,TRBD2,NA
CASSHSGPFSYNEQFF,TGTGCCAGCAGTCATAGCGGGCCTTTCTCCTACAATGAGCAGTTCTTC,16,TRBJ2-1,TRBV7-9,TRBD2,NA
CISGGPYNEQFF,TGTATCAGCGGGGGGCCCTACAATGAGCAGTTCTTC,12,TRBJ2-1,TRBV6-1,TRBD2,NA
CASSLAGSHEQYF,TGTGCCAGCAGCTTAGCGGGTTCCCACGAGCAGTACTTC,13,TRBJ2-7,TRBV11-3,NA,NA
CASGSDRVRGYTF,TGTGCTAGTGGTTCCGACAGGGTGAGGGGCTACACCTTC,13,TRBJ1-2,TRBV12-5,TRBD1,once
CATNQRGLAGWNEQFF,TGTGCCACTAACCAAAGAGGACTAGCGGGGTGGAATGAGCAGTTCTTC,16,TRBJ2-1,TRBV19,TRBD2,NA
CASSGRGNTEAFF,TGTGCCAGCAGCGGCCGGGGGAACACTGAAGCTTTCTTT,13,TRBJ1-1,TRBV7-6,NA,NA
CASTPTGPVLEAFF,TGTGCCAGTACTCCGACAGGTCCAGTACTTGAAGCTTTCTTT,14,TRBJ1-1,TRBV19,NA,NA
CASSVTGRGEETQYF,TGCGCCAGCAGCGTAACAGGGAGAGGGGAAGAGACCCAGTACTTC,15,TRBJ2-5,TRBV5-1,NA,once
CASSSVYSGHEAFF,TGTGCCAGCAGCTCTGTTTATTCAGGGCACGAAGCTTTCTTT,14,TRBJ1-1,TRBV9,NA,NA
CASSGWAGQLNTEAFF,TGTGCCAGTAGTGGGTGGGCGGGACAGCTGAACACTGAAGCTTTCTTT,16,TRBJ1-1,TRBV19,TRBD1,NA
CASSRTGGESYGYTF,TGTGCCAGCAGTCGGACAGGGGGGGAGAGCTATGGCTACACCTTC,15,TRBJ1-2,TRBV6-5,TRBD1,NA
CAWRRSYNEQFF,TGTGCCTGGCGTCGGTCCTACAATGAGCAGTTCTTC,12,TRBJ2-1,TRBV30,NA,NA
CASSFTGTGNSNQPQHF,TGTGCCAGCAGCTTCACCGGCACAGGGAATAGCAATCAGCCCCAGCATTTT,17,TRBJ1-5,TRBV7-2,NA,NA
CASSVVGLAGVSTDTQYF,TGTGCCAGCAGCGTAGTTGGACTAGCGGGGGTCTCCACAGATACGCAGTATTTT,18,TRBJ2-3,TRBV9,TRBD2,NA
CASMTGDYNSPLHF,TGTGCCAGTATGACAGGGGACTATAATTCACCCCTCCACTTT,14,TRBJ1-6,TRBV6-1,TRBD1,NA
CASSQVVGGGEKTQYF,TGCGCCAGCAGCCAAGTCGTCGGCGGGGGGGAAAAGACCCAGTACTTC,16,TRBJ2-5,TRBV4-1,TRBD2,NA